This T cell receptor (beta chain) was identified during a study of siplizumab effects on memory and regulatory T cells. Findings of the study overall: Under siplizumab, alloreactive sequences traced to unstimulated CD4+ memory cells were significantly reduced. Unstimulated subsets captured only a minor fraction of alloreactive clones. Naive T cells were seemingly more diverse than memory cells, and major contributions to the alloresponse seemed to be made by them.

Assay: immunoSEQ multiplex PCR; the TCRdb copy retains only in-frame clones and omits some. The sample has about 94,000 clones; 94% are singletons. Comments on this clone: The antigen is unknown.

After removal of 3 bases from V and 9 bases from J, the junction contained 8 bases not matched to a gene. CDR1 and CDR2 from the germline V gene are SGHRS and YFSETQ. The CDR3 contains 15 residues. The TCR comes from a human donor in good health. Sequenced input: non-Treg CD4+ T cells sorted from blood. The chain has TRBV5-1 and TRBJ1-5, with 11 bases identical to TRBD1. CDR3 DNA sequence: TGCGCCAGCAGCTCCGGGACAGGGGGGACAGGGCCCCAGCATTTT. As protein: CASSSGTGGTGPQHF.